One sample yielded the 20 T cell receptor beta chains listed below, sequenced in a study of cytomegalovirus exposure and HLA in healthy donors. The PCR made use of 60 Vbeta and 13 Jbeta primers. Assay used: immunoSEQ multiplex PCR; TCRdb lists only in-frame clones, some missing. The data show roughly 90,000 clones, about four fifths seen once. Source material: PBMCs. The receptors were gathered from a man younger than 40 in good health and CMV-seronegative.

The CDR3 here is CASSNPGGENTIYF. The DNA for the CDR3 is TGTGCCAGCAGTAATCCAGGAGGAGAAAACACCATATATTTT. The V call is TRBV6-5, the J call TRBJ1-3; D gene uncertain. With 5 bases removed from V and 6 bases from J, the gap between germline ends came to 14 bases. Germline CDR1 and CDR2: MNHEY and SVGAGI. The CDR3 is 14 amino acids.

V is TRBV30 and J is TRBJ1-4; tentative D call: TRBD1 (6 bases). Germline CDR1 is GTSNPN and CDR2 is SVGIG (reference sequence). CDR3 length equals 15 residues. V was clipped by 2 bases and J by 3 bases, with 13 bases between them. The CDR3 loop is CAWSQQGWANEKLFF. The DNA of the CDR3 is TGTGCCTGGAGTCAACAGGGTTGGGCTAATGAAAAACTGTTTTTT.

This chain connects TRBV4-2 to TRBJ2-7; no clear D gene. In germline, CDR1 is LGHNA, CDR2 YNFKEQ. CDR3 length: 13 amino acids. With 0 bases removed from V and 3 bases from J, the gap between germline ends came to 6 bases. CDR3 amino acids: CASSQDNNYEQYF. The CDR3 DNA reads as TGTGCCAGCAGCCAAGATAACAACTACGAGCAGTACTTC.

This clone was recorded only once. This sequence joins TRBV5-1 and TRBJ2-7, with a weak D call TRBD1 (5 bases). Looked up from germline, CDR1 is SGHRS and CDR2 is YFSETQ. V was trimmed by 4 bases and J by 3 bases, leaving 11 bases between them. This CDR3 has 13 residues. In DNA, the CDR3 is TGCGCCAGCAGCGGGGCACCCGACTACGAGCAGTACTTC. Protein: CASSGAPDYEQYF.

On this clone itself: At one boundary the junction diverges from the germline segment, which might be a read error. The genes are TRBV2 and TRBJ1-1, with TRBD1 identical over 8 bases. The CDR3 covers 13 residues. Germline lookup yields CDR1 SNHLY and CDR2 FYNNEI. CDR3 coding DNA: TGTGCCAGCAGTGGGACAGGGAACCCTGAAGCTTTCTTT. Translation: CASSGTGNPEAFF.

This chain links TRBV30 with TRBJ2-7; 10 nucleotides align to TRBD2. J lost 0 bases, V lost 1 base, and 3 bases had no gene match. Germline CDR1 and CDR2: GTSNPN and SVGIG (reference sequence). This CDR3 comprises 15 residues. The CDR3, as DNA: TGTGCCTGGAGTGAGGGGACTAGCGACTCCTACGAGCAGTACTTC. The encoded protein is CAWSEGTSDSYEQYF.

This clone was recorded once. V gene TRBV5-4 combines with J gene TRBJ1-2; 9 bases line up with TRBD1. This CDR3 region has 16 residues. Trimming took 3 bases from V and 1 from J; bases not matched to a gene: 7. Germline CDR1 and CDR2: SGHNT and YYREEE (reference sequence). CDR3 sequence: CASSSGQGWYNYGYTF. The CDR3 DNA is TGTGCCAGCAGCTCGGGACAGGGATGGTATAACTATGGCTACACCTTC.

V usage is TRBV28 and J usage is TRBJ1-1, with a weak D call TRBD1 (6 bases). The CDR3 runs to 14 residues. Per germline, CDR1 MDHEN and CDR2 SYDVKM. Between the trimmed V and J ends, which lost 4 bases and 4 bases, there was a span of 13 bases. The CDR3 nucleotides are TGTGCCAGCAGTTCTCAGGGGACGGGCACTGAAGCTTTCTTT. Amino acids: CASSSQGTGTEAFF.

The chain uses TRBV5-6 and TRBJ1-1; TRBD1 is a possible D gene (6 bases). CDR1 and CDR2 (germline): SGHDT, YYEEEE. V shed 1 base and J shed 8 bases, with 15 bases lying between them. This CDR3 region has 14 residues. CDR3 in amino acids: CASSLRQARGEAFF. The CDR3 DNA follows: TGTGCCAGCAGCTTGCGACAGGCCCGAGGGGAAGCTTTCTTT.

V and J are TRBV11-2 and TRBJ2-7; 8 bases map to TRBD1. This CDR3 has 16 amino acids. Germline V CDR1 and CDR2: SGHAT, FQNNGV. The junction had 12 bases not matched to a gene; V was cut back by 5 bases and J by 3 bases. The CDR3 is CASSPTWTGSDYEQYF. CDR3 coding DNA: TGTGCCAGCAGCCCTACTTGGACAGGGTCGGACTACGAGCAGTACTTC.

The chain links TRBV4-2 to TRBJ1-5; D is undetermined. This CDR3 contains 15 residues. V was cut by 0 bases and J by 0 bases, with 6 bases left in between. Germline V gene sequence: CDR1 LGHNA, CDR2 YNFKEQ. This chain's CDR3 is CASSQERYSNQPQHF. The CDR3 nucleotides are TGTGCCAGCAGCCAAGAGAGGTATAGCAATCAGCCCCAGCATTTT.

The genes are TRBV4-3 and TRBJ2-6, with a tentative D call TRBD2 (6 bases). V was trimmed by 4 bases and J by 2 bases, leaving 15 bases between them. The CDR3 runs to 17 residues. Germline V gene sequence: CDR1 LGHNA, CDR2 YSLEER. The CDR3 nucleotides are TGCGCCAGCAGCCCGAGAGGAGGGGTCCCTGGGGCCAACGTCCTGACTTTC. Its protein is CASSPRGGVPGANVLTF.

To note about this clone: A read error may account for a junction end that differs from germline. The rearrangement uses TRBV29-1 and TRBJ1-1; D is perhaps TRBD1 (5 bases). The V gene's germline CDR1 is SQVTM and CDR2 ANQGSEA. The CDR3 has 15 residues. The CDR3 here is CSGSGGWGMNTEAFF. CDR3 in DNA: TGCAGCGGCTCGGGGGGATGGGGAATGAATACTGAAGCTTTCTTT.

The CDR3 protein is CASSLFGRVRGGNQPQHF. The DNA for the CDR3 is TGTGCCAGCAGTTTATTTGGCAGGGTACGTGGGGGCAATCAGCCCCAGCATTTT. The chain is built from TRBV27 and TRBJ1-5; weak D call: TRBD1 (5 bases). The germline CDR1 and CDR2 sequences are MNHEY and SMNVEV (reference sequence). The V and J ends lost 1 base and 2 bases respectively, with 18 bases between them. This CDR3 has 18 amino acids.

Written as DNA, the CDR3 is TGTGCCAGCAGGACCCCGGGCAGGGACACTGAAGCTTTCTTT. Protein product: CASRTPGRDTEAFF. V and J are TRBV7-9 and TRBJ1-1; weak D call: TRBD1 (5 bases). The CDR3 loop spans 14 amino acids. Germline V gene data show CDR1 as SEHNR and CDR2 as FQNEAQ (reference sequence). With 6 bases removed from V and 3 bases from J, the gap between germline ends came to 14 bases. Full variable domain (outside the CDR3, taken from reference TRBV7-9 and TRBJ1-1): DTGVSQNPRHKITKRGQNVTFRCDPISEHNRLYWYRQTLGQGPEFLTYFQNEAQLEKSRLLSDRFSAERPKGSFSTLEIQRTEQGDSAMYLCASRTPGRDTEAFFGQGTRLTVV.

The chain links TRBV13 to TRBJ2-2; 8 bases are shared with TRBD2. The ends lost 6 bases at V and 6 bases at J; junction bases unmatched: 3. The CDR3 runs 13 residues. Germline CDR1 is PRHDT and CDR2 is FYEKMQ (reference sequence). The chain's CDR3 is CASRPGRAGELFF. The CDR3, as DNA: TGTGCCAGCAGGCCCGGGAGGGCCGGGGAGCTGTTTTTT.

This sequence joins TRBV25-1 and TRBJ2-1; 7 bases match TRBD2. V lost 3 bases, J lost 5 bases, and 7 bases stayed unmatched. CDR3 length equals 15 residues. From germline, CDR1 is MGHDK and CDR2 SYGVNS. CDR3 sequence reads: CASSEANGRDNEQFF. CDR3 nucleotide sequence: TGTGCCAGCAGTGAGGCTAATGGGAGGGACAATGAGCAGTTCTTC.

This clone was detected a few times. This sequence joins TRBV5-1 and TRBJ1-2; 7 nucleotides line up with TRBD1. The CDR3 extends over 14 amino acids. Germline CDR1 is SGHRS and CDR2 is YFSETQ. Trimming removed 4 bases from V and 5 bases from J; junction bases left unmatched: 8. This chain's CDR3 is CASSNWRDSYGYTF. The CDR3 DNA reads TGCGCCAGCAGCAACTGGCGGGACAGTTATGGCTACACCTTC.

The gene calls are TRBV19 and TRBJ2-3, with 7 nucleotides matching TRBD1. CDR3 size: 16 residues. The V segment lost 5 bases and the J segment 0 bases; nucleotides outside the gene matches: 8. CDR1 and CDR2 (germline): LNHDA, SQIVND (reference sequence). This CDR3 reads CASSFRTGYSTDTQYF. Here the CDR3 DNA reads TGTGCCAGTAGTTTTCGGACAGGTTATAGCACAGATACGCAGTATTTT.

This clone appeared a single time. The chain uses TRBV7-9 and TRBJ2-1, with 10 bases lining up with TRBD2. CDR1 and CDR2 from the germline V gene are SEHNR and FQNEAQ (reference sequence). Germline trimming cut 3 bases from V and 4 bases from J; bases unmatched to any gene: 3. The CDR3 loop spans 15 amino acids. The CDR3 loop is CASSFTSGNYNEQFF. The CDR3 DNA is TGTGCCAGCAGCTTTACTAGCGGGAATTACAATGAGCAGTTCTTC.